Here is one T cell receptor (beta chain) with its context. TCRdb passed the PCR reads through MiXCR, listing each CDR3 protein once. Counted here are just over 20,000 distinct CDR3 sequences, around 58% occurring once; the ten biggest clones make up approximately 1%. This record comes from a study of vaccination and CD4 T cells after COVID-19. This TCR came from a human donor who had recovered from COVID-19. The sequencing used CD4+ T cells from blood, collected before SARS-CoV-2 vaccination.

The CDR3 sequence: CASSLGQGSGEQYF. For the CDR3, the DNA is TGTGCCAGCAGCTTGGGACAGGGTTCGGGGGAGCAGTACTTC. The rearrangement joins TRBV11-3 to TRBJ2-7, with 9 bases lining up with TRBD1. V lost 3 bases and J lost 7; bases outside the gene matches: 7. This CDR3 contains 14 residues. CDR1 is SGHNT, CDR2 YENEEA, per germline.